Shown below are 16 T cell receptor beta chains from a single sample sequenced in a study of blood T cells in healthy people across ages. Together with a sample-barcoded 5' primer, a J-beta primer mix was included in a second PCR lasting about 7 to 11 cycles. TCRdb reprocessed the 5' RACE reads with MiXCR, giving one entry per CDR3 protein. Found here are 1.5 million to 2 million distinct CDR3 sequences, roughly 32% of them singletons; the top ten hold approximately 11%. Sequenced sample: blood. The receptors shown here come from a young woman in good health.

The CDR3, as DNA: TGTGCCAGCAGTGGGTCCGTATCTGGGGCCAACGTCCTGACTTTC. Translating it yields CASSGSVSGANVLTF. The chain links TRBV2 to TRBJ2-6; no clear D gene. CDR1 and CDR2 (germline): SNHLY, FYNNEI. The CDR3 extends over 15 amino acids. V gave up 4 bases and J gave up 1 base, with 8 bases separating them.

This clonotype was seen more than once but under ten times. V and J are TRBV9 and TRBJ2-7, with 8 bases fitting TRBD2. CDR1 SGDLS and CDR2 YYNGEE come from the germline V gene. The CDR3 sequence is 18 residues long. The V segment lost 0 bases and the J segment 1 base; nucleotides outside the gene matches: 12. The CDR3 region is CASSVAPWDRGGSYEQYF. For the CDR3, the DNA is TGTGCCAGCAGCGTAGCCCCCTGGGATCGGGGGGGTTCCTACGAGCAGTACTTC.

Regarding this clonotype: The junction shows a germline mismatch at one end, possibly a read error. CDR3 sequence: CASSRLGGTYGQYF. Here the CDR3 DNA reads TGTGCCAGCAGCCGCCTGGGAGGTACCTACGGGCAGTACTTC. The chain combines TRBV3-1 with TRBJ2-7; a weak D match, TRBD2 (6 bases). The CDR3 is made up of 14 amino acids. Germline CDR1 is LGHDT and CDR2 is YNNKEL (reference sequence).

This clonotype was picked up a small number of times. This chain uses TRBV6-5 with TRBJ2-1; the match to TRBD2 covers 7 bases. The CDR3 covers 13 residues. V lost 6 bases to trimming and J lost 9 bases; unmatched junction nucleotides: 8. CDR1 and CDR2 (germline): MNHEY, SVGAGI. Written as DNA, the CDR3 is TGTGCCAGCAGCCCATATTCTAGCGGTGAGCAGTTCTTC. It codes for CASSPYSSGEQFF.

In the case of this clonotype: A junction boundary mismatches the germline segment, possibly from a read error. This chain joins TRBV6-6 and TRBJ1-2; possible D gene TRBD1, 5 bases. Germline V gene sequence: CDR1 MNHNY, CDR2 SVGAGI (reference sequence). The CDR3 loop spans 13 amino acids. The CDR3 region is CASSPDRLYDYTF. In nucleotides, the CDR3 is TGTGCCAGCAGCCCTGACAGACTCTATGACTACACCTTC.

This chain joins TRBV28 and TRBJ1-1, with 9 nucleotides matching TRBD1. Germline V lookup: CDR1 MDHEN, CDR2 SYDVKM. The V and J ends lost 1 base and 3 bases, in that order; junction bases with no gene match: 9. The CDR3 has 17 residues. The CDR3 nucleotides read TGTGCCAGCAGTTTATACAGGGGGCCTCCGGTGGACACTGAAGCTTTCTTT. It encodes CASSLYRGPPVDTEAFF.

This clonotype came up a few times. The chain recombines TRBV12-3 or TRBV12-4 with TRBJ1-1; TRBD1 aligns across 11 bases. The length of the CDR3 is 16 residues. Trimming took 5 bases from V and 5 from J; bases not matched to a gene: 10. This CDR3 reads CASSQRTGGRTTEAFF. The CDR3 DNA reads as TGTGCCAGCAGTCAACGGACAGGGGGCCGGACTACTGAAGCTTTCTTT.

The V and J genes are TRBV29-1 and TRBJ2-7, with 10 bases matching TRBD1. Unmatched junction bases numbered 8, after V lost 6 bases and J lost 0 bases. Per the germline V gene, CDR1 is SQVTM and CDR2 is ANQGSEA. The CDR3 contains 15 residues. For the CDR3, the DNA is TGCAGCGTCTCAATCGGGACAGGGGTCTCCTACGAGCAGTACTTC. Translation: CSVSIGTGVSYEQYF.

There are a few counts of this clonotype. This chain uses TRBV15 with TRBJ1-5, with D perhaps matching TRBD1 (6 bases). In germline, CDR1 is LNHNV, CDR2 YYDKDF (reference sequence). This CDR3 region has 16 residues. Trimming shortened V by 0 bases and J by 3 bases, and 12 bases separated the two germline ends. This CDR3 is CATSRELTGPNQPQHF. The DNA for the CDR3 is TGTGCCACCAGCAGAGAGCTGACAGGACCCAATCAGCCCCAGCATTTT.

The V and J genes are TRBV6-1 and TRBJ2-1; TRBD2 might be the D (5 bases). Trimming took off 3 bases at V and 2 bases at J, with 11 bases between the two ends. Germline CDR1 is MNHNS and CDR2 is SASEGT. The CDR3 runs to 15 residues. The CDR3 DNA is TGTGCCAGCAGTGATCCCTCGAGGGCCTACAATGAGCAGTTCTTC. Translating it yields CASSDPSRAYNEQFF.

The gene calls are TRBV6-2 or TRBV6-3 and TRBJ1-2; weak D call: TRBD1 (5 bases). The length of the CDR3 is 12 residues. Trimming cost V 4 bases and J 8 bases, with 11 bases left between them. Germline CDR1 is MNHEY and CDR2 is SVGEGT. CDR3 in DNA: TGTGCCAGCAGTTGGGGCAGCAGCGGCTACACCTTC. Protein: CASSWGSSGYTF.

This clonotype was counted only a few times. The gene calls are TRBV20-1 and TRBJ2-7; D is undetermined. There are 12 residues in the CDR3. V was cut by 0 bases and J by 4 bases, with 7 bases left in between. Germline-derived CDR1 and CDR2 are DFQATT and SNEGSKA (reference sequence). The CDR3 nucleotides read TGCAGTGCTAGAGATGCCCGGTACGAGCAGTACTTC. This encodes CSARDARYEQYF.

The chain carries TRBV28 and TRBJ2-1; 8 bases map to TRBD1. From germline, CDR1 is MDHEN and CDR2 SYDVKM. V was pared by 3 bases and J by 7 bases, with 11 bases of the junction left unmatched. CDR3 length: 16 residues. CDR3 amino acids: CASSFPVGQGLNEQFF. Here the CDR3 DNA reads TGTGCCAGCAGTTTTCCTGTTGGACAGGGCTTAAATGAGCAGTTCTTC.

The rearrangement uses TRBV11-2 and TRBJ2-3, with 16 bases fitting TRBD2. From germline, CDR1 is SGHAT and CDR2 FQNNGV. J gave up 0 bases and V 2 bases, and 5 bases lay outside the gene matches. There are 19 residues in the CDR3. Here the CDR3 DNA reads TGTGCCAGCAGCTTAAGAGGGACTAGCGGGAGGGTAAGCACAGATACGCAGTATTTT. Translating it yields CASSLRGTSGRVSTDTQYF.

This clonotype was seen only a few times. The chain couples TRBV29-1 to TRBJ2-2; D is undetermined. The CDR3 contains 14 residues. The ends were cut back, 4 bases at V and 1 base at J, with 10 bases in the middle. The germline CDR1 and CDR2 sequences are SQVTM and ANQGSEA. The CDR3 DNA sequence: TGCAGCGTTGGATCGGCCCTGAACACCGGGGAGCTGTTTTTT. Translation: CSVGSALNTGELFF.

This clonotype was observed a few times. The rearrangement links TRBV5-1 to TRBJ2-1, with TRBD2 matching over 7 bases. The junction had 6 bases not matched to a gene; V was cut back by 0 bases and J by 3 bases. Germline V lookup: CDR1 SGHRS, CDR2 YFSETQ. The CDR3 spans 16 residues. The CDR3 here is CASSLGAGVGYNEQFF. The CDR3 bases are TGCGCCAGCAGCTTGGGGGCGGGGGTGGGCTACAATGAGCAGTTCTTC. The whole variable domain, filled in from reference TRBV5-1 and TRBJ2-1, reads KAGVTQTPRYLIKTRGQQVTLSCSPISGHRSVSWYQQTPGQGLQFLFEYFSETQRNKGNFPGRFSGRQFSNSRSEMNVSTLELGDSALYLCASSLGAGVGYNEQFFGPGTRLTVL.